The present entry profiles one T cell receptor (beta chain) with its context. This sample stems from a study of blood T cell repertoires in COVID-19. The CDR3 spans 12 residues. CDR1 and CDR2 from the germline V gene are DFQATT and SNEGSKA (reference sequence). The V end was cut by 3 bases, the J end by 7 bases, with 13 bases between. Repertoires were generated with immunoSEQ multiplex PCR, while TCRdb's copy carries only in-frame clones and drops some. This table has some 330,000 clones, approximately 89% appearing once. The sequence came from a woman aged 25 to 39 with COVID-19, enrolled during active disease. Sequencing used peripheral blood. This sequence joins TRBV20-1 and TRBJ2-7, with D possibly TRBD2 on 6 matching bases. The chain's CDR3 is CSASKGTVEQYF. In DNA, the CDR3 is TGCAGTGCTAGTAAGGGGACTGTGGAGCAGTACTTC.